This T cell receptor (beta chain) came from a study of T cell responses to AZD1222 COVID-19 vaccine. Study-wide points: Donors skewed white British and female; clonal diversity was possibly underestimated.

This clone was found once. Its specificity is not known. The protocol was immunoSEQ multiplex PCR, while the TCRdb copy is restricted to in-frame clones and leaves out a portion. The sample consists of approximately 140,000 clones, 94% of them appearing once. The receptor was derived from an adult in good health. The sample in question was peripheral blood, obtained on day 0 of AZD1222 vaccination.

CDR3: CSVYPERKTYGYTF. The CDR3 DNA sequence: TGCAGCGTTTATCCCGAACGAAAAACTTATGGCTACACCTTC. The chain has TRBV29-1 and TRBJ1-2; D gene uncertain. The V end lost 5 bases, the J end lost 5 bases, and 18 bases lay between the germline ends. CDR1 is SQVTM and CDR2 is ANQGSEA in the germline V gene. This CDR3 is 14 amino acids long.